This TCR beta chain originates from a study of vaccination effects on CD4 cells after COVID-19. Study details: Sample collection from a couple of convalescent patients occurred 16 days and one week before vaccination. Study results and limitations: Clonal contraction was marked in infection- and vaccine-induced clones late after vaccination.

Antigen-specific CD4+ T cells were expanded (with viral peptide pools) by the ViraFEST assay ahead of sequencing. Investigators separated out CD4+ T cells once 9 to 11 days of culture had passed. The person had a PCR-confirmed SARS-CoV-2 infection during March to December 2020. Wells of around 2.2 million PBMC each were grown with around 10 IU/ml IL-2 and about 9.7 ug/ml peptides. The authors replaced half the medium with IL-2 medium on days 3 and 7. Germline values: CDR1 SGHTA, CDR2 FQGTGA. The CDR3 is 14 residues long. V was pared by 1 base and J by 9 bases, with 10 bases between. The table came from immunoSEQ multiplex PCR; TCRdb's copy has only in-frame clones and leaves some out. This sample has fewer than 35,000 clones; about 72% occur once, and the top ten carry around 30%. This clone was counted ten times or more. Its antigen is as yet unknown.

The gene calls are TRBV7-3 and TRBJ1-6, with D tentatively TRBD1 (6 bases). This material consisted of CD4+ T cells from PBMCs cultured with a peptide pool, taken before COVID-19 vaccination. The TCR originated in a human donor who had a prior SARS-CoV-2 infection. The CDR3 DNA reads TGTGCCAGCAGCTTAAGAGGGGGAGGTTCACCCCTCCACTTT. As protein: CASSLRGGGSPLHF.